The sample holds one count of the clone carrying this T cell receptor (beta chain). The record originates from a study of metastatic and nonmetastatic thyroid tumors. Thyroid surgery was preceded by no treatment in any patient. V lost 0 bases, J lost 3 bases, and 11 bases lay in between. This CDR3 spans 14 amino acids. Germline loops: CDR1 DFQATT, CDR2 SNEGSKA (reference sequence). TCRdb reanalyzed the PCR reads via MiXCR. The table has 6,500 to 9,000 clones, about two fifths seen once. The sequenced sample was tumor tissue. The receptor was isolated from a female donor with papillary thyroid cancer or a benign thyroid nodule (not recorded which). Some clones in this sample may be carry-over from other donors' samples. V gene TRBV20-1 combines with J gene TRBJ1-1; D remains unclear. CDR3 sequence: CSARDLGRDTEAFF. DNA of the CDR3: TGCAGTGCTAGAGATCTTGGGAGGGACACTGAAGCTTTCTTT.